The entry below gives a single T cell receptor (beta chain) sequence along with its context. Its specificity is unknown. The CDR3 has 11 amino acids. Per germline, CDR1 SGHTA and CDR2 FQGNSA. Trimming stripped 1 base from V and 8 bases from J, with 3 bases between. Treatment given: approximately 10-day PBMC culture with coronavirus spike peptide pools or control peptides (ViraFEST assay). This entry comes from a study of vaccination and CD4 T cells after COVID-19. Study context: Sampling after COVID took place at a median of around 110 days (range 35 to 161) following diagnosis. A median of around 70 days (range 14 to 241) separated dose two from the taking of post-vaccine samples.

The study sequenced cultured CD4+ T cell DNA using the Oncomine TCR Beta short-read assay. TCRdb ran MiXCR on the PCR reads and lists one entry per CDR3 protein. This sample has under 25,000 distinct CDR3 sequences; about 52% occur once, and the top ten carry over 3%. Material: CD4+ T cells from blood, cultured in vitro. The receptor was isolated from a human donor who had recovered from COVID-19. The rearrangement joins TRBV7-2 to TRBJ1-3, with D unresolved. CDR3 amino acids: CASSLGDTIYF. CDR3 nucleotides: TGTGCCAGCAGCTTAGGGGACACCATATATTTT.